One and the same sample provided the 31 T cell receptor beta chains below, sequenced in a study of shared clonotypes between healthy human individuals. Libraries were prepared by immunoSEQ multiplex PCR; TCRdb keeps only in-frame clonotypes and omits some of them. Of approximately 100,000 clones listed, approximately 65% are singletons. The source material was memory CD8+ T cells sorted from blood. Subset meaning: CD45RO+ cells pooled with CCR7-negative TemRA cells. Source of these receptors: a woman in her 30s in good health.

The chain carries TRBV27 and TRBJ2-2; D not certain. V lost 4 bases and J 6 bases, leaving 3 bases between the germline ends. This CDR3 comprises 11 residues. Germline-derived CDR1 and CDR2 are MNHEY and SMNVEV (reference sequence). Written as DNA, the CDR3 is TGTGCCAGCAGTTACTCCGGGGAGCTGTTTTTT. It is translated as CASSYSGELFF.

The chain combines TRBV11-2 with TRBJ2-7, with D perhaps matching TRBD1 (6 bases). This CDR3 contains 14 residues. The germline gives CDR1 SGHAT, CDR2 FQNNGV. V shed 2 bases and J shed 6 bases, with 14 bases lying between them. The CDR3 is CASSLTTGPGEQYF. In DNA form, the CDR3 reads TGTGCCAGCAGCTTAACGACAGGCCCCGGCGAGCAGTACTTC.

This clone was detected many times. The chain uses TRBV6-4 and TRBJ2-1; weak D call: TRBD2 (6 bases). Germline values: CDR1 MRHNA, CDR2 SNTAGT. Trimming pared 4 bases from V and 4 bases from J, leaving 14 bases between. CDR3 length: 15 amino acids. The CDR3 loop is CASSARLEGYNEQFF. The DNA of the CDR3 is TGTGCCAGCAGTGCCCGACTAGAGGGTTACAATGAGCAGTTCTTC.

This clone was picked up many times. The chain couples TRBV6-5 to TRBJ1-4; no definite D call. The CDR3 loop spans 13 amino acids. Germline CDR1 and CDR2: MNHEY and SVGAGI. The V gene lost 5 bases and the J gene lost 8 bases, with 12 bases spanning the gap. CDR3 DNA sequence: TGTGCCAGCAGTGAACGGGCTGAGGAAAAACTGTTTTTT. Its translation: CASSERAEEKLFF.

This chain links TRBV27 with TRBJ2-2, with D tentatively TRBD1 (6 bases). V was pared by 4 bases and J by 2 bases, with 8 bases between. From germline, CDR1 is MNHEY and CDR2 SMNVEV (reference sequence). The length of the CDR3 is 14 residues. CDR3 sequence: CASSYGTNTGELFF. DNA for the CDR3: TGTGCCAGCAGTTATGGGACAAACACCGGGGAGCTGTTTTTT.

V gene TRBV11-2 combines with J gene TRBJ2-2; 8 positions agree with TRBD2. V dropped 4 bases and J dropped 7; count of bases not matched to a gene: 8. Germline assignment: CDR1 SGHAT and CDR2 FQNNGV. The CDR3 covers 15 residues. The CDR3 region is CASSSPGLVGGELFF. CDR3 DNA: TGTGCCAGCAGCTCGCCGGGACTAGTGGGCGGGGAGCTGTTTTTT.

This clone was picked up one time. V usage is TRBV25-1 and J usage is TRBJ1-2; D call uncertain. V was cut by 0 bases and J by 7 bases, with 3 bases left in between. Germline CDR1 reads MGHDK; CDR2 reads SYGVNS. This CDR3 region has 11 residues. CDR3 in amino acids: CASSEYGGYTF. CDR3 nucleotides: TGTGCCAGCAGTGAATATGGTGGCTACACCTTC.

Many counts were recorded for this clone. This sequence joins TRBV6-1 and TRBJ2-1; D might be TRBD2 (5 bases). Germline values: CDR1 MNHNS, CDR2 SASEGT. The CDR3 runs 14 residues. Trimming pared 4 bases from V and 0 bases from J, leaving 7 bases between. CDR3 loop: CASSAGFSYNEQFF. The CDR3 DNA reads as TGTGCCAGCAGTGCGGGGTTCTCCTACAATGAGCAGTTCTTC.

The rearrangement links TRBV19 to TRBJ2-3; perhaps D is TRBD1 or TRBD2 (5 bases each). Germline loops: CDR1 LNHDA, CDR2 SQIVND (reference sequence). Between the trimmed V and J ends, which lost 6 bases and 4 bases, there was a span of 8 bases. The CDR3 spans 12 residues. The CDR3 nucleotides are TGTGCCAGTAGCCGAGGGGCAGATACGCAGTATTTT. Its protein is CASSRGADTQYF.

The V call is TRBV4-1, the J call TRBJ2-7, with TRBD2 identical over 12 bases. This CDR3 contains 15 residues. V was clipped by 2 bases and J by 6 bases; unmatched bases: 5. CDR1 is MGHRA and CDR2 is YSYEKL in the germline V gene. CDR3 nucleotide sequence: TGCGCCAGCAGCCAATCTAGCGGGAGGGCCACCGAGCAGTACTTC. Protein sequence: CASSQSSGRATEQYF.

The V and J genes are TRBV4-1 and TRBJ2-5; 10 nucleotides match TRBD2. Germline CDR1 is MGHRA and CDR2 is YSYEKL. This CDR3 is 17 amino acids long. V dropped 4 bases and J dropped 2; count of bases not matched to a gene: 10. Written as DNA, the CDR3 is TGCGCCAGCAGCCCCTGGACTAGCGGACCCCAGCAAGAGACCCAGTACTTC. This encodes CASSPWTSGPQQETQYF.

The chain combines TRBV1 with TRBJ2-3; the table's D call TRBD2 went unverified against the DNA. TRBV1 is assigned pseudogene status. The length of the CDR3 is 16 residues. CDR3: CTSSEGTSGNTDTQYF. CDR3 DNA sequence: TGCACCAGCAGCGAAGGGACTAGCGGAAACACAGATACGCAGTATTTT.

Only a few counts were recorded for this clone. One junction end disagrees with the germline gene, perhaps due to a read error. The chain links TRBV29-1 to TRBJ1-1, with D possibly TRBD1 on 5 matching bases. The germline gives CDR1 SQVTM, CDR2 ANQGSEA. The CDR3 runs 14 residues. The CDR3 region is CRISREAAGTEAFF. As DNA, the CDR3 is TGTAGGATAAGCAGGGAGGCGGCGGGCACTGAAGCTTTCTTT.

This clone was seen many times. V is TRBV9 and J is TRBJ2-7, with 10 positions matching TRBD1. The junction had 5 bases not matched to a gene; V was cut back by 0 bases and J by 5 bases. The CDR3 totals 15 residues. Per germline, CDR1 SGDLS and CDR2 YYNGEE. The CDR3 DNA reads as TGTGCCAGCAGCGTAGGGGGGACAGGGGTCGACGAGCAGTACTTC. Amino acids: CASSVGGTGVDEQYF.

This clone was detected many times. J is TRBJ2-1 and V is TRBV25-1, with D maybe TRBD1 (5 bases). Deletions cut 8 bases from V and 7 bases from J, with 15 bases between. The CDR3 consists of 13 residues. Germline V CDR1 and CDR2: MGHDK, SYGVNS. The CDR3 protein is CASVGQRGNEQFF. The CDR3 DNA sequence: TGTGCCAGCGTTGGGCAAAGGGGAAATGAGCAGTTCTTC.

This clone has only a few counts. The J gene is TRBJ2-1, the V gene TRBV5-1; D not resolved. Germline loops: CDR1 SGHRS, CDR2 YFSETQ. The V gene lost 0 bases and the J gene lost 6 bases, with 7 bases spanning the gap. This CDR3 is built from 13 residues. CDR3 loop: CASSLAGTNEQFF. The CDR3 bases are TGCGCCAGCAGCTTGGCGGGTACCAATGAGCAGTTCTTC.

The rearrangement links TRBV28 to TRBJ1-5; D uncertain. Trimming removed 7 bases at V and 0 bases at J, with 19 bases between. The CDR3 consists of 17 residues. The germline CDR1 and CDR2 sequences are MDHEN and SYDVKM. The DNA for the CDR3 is TGTGCCAGCATCAATACCCTGGGAAGAAATAGCAATCAGCCCCAGCATTTT. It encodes CASINTLGRNSNQPQHF.

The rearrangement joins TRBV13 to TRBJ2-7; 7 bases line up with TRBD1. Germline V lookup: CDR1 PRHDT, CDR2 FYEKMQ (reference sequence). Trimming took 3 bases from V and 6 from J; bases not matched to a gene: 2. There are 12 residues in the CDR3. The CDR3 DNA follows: TGTGCCAGCAGCTTGGGACAGTTCGAGCAGTACTTC. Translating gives CASSLGQFEQYF. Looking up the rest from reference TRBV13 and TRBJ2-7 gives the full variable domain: AAGVIQSPRHLIKEKRETATLKCYPIPRHDTVYWYQQGPGQDPQFLISFYEKMQSDKGSIPDRFSAQQFSDYHSELNMSSLELGDSALYFCASSLGQFEQYFGPGTRLTVT.

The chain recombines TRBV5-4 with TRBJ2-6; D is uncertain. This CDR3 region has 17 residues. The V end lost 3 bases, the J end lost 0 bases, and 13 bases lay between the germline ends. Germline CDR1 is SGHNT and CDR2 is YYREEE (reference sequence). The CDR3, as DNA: TGTGCCAGCAGCTACGCAGAAACCTCCTCTGGGGCCAACGTCCTGACTTTC. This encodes CASSYAETSSGANVLTF.

The CDR3, as DNA: TGTGCCTGGAGTGTAGTAAGAGAGGGGCATGAGCAGTTCTTC. Translating it yields CAWSVVREGHEQFF. The chain combines TRBV30 with TRBJ2-1, with D perhaps TRBD1 or TRBD2 (5 bases each). There are 14 residues in the CDR3. Deletions cut 0 bases from V and 8 bases from J, with 14 bases between. Germline-derived CDR1 and CDR2 are GTSNPN and SVGIG (reference sequence).

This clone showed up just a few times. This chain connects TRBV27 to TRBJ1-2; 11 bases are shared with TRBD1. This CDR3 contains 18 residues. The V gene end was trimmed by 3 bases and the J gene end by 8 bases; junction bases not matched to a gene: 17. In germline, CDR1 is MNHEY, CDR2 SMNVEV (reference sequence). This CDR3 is CASSFTHSDRGPGAGYTF. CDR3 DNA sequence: TGTGCCAGCAGTTTTACCCACTCGGACAGGGGGCCGGGAGCGGGCTACACCTTC.

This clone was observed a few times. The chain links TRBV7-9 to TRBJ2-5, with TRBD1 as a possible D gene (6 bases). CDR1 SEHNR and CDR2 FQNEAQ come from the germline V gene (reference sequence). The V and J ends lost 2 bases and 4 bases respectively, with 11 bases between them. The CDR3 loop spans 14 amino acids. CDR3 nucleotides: TGTGCCAGCAGCTTATCATGGACAGTAGAGACCCAGTACTTC. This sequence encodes CASSLSWTVETQYF.

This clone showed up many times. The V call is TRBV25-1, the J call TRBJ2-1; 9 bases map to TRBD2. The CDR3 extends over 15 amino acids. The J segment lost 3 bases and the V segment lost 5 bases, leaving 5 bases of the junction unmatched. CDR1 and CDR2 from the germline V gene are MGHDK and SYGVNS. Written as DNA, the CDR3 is TGTGCCAGCAGTCCACTAGCGGGTGACTACAATGAGCAGTTCTTC. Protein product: CASSPLAGDYNEQFF.

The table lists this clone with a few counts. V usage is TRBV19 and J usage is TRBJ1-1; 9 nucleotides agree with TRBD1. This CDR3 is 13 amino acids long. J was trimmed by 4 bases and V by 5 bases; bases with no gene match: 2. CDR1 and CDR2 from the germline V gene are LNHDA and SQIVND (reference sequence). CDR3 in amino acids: CASSLQGATEAFF. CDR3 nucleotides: TGTGCCAGTAGTTTACAGGGGGCCACTGAAGCTTTCTTT.

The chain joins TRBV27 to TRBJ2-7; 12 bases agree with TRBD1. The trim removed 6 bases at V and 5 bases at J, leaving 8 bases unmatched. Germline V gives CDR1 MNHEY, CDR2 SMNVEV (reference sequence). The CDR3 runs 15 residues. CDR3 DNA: TGTGCCAGCAGCCTCGGGGACAGGGGGCTCCACGAGCAGTACTTC. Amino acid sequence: CASSLGDRGLHEQYF.

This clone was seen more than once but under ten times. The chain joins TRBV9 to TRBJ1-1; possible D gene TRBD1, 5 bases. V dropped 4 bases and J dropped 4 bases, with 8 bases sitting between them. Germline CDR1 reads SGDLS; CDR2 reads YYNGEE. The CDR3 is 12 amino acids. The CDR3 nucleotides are TGTGCCAGCAGCAAGGGGCTCACTGAAGCTTTCTTT. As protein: CASSKGLTEAFF.

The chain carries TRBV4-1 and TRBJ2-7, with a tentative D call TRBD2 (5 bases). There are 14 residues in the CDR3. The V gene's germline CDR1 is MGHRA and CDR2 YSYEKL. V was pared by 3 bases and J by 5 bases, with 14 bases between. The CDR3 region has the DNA TGCGCCAGCAGCCAGGGTCGGGGATCCGACGAGCAGTACTTC. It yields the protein CASSQGRGSDEQYF.

For the CDR3, the DNA is TGCGCCAGCAAATCTCGTTCAGGGGCTATCAACGAGCAGTACTTC. It translates to CASKSRSGAINEQYF. The genes are TRBV5-1 and TRBJ2-7; tentative D call: TRBD1 (6 bases). This CDR3 region has 15 residues. Germline-derived CDR1 and CDR2 are SGHRS and YFSETQ. V lost 6 bases and J 5 bases, leaving 21 bases between the germline ends.

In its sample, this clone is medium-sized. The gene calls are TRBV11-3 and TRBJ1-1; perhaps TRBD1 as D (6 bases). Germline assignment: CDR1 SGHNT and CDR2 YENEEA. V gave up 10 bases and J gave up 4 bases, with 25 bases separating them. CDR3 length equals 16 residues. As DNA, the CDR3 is TGTGCCACCCCACGCGCGGGCCCCAGGGGTATCACTGAAGCTTTCTTT. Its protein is CATPRAGPRGITEAFF.

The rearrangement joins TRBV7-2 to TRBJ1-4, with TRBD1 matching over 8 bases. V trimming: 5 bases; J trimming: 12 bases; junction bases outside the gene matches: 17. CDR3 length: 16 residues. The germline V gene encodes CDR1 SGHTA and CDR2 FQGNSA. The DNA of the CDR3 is TGTGCCAGCAGCCGGACGGGAGGGACAGGCCACCGTGAACTGTTTTTT. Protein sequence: CASSRTGGTGHRELFF.

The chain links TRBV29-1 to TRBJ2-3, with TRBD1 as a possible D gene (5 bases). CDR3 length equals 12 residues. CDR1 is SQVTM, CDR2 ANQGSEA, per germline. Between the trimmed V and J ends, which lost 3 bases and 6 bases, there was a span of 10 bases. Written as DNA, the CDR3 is TGCAGCGTTGAGAGCAGGGCGGATACGCAGTATTTT. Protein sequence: CSVESRADTQYF.